The sequence of this T cell receptor beta chain was determined in a study of blood T cell repertoires in COVID-19. Authors' data handling: Amplification of reference gene primers provided the estimated nucleated cell counts. Some clones are missing from TCRdb's copy, which holds only in-frame ones; the method was immunoSEQ multiplex PCR. The DNA gave D and trimming, while V, J and clone size come from that table. Of a few hundred thousand clones listed, roughly 91% are singletons. Input material: peripheral blood. The clonotype comes from a woman between 40 and 50 years old who had recovered from COVID-19.

CDR3 sequence (DNA): TGTGCCAGCAGCTTGCCTCTTGCAGGGGCACCTTCACCCCTCCACTTT. It encodes CASSLPLAGAPSPLHF. This chain connects TRBV5-6 to TRBJ1-6, with D possibly TRBD1 on 6 matching bases. CDR3 length: 16 amino acids. Trimming pared 1 base from V and 9 bases from J, leaving 17 bases between. Germline CDR1 and CDR2: SGHDT and YYEEEE. Combining the CDR3 with reference TRBV5-6 and TRBJ1-6 gives the whole variable domain DAGVTQSPTHLIKTRGQQVTLRCSPKSGHDTVSWYQQALGQGPQFIFQYYEEEERQRGNFPDRFSGHQFPNYSSELNVNALLLGDSALYLCASSLPLAGAPSPLHFGNGTRLTVT.